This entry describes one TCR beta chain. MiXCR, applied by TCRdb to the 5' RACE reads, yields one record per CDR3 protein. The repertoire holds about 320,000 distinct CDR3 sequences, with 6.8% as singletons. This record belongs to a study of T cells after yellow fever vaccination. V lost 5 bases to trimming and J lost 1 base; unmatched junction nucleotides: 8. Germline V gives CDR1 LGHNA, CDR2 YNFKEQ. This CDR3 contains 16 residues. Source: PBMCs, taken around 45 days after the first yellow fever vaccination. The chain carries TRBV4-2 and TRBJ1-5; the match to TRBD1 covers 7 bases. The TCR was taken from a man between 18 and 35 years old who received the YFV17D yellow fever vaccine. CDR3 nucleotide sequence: TGTGCCAGCAGCTTCGACAGGGTGATGAGCAATCAGCCCCAGCATTTT. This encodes CASSFDRVMSNQPQHF.